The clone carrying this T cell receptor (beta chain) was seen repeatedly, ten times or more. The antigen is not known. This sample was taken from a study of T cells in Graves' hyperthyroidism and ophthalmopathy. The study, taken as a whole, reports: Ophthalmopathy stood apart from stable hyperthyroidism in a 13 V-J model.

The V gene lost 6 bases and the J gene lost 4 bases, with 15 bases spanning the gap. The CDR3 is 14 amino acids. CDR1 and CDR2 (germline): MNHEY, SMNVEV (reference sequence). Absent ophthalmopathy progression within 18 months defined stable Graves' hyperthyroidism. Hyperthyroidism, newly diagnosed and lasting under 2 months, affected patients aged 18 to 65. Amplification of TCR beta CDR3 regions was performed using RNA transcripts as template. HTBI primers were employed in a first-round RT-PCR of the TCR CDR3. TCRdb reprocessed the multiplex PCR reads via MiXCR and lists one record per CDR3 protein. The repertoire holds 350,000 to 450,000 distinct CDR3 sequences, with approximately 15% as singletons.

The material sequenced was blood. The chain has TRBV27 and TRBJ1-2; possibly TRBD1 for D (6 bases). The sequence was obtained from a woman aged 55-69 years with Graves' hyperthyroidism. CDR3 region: CASRSGGAIYGYTF. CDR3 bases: TGTGCCAGCAGGAGCGGGGGGGCTATCTATGGCTACACCTTC.